The T cell receptor beta chain described here comes from a study of blood T cell repertoires in COVID-19. Assay used: immunoSEQ multiplex PCR; TCRdb lists only in-frame clones, some missing. The sample has a few hundred thousand clones, about 81% seen once; the top ten hold approximately 9.2%. This CDR3 contains 16 residues. CDR1 and CDR2 (germline): KGHDR, SFDVKD. The J segment lost 4 bases and the V segment lost 3 bases, leaving 7 bases of the junction unmatched. The chain couples TRBV24-1 to TRBJ2-1, with 8 bases aligning to TRBD2. Sequenced input: PBMCs or T cells enriched from blood (not recorded which). The receptor's source is a man between 40 and 49 years old who had recovered from COVID-19. CDR3 nucleotide sequence: TGTGCCACCAGTGATCTAACGACTAGCGCGTACAATGAGCAGTTCTTC. It yields the protein CATSDLTTSAYNEQFF.